Many counts were recorded for the clone carrying this TCR beta chain. As yet, its antigen is unknown. TCR alpha and beta CDR3 regions were amplified from RNA using iRepertoire nested multiplex PCR. Tissue mRNA or PBMC total RNA, roughly 95-400 ng, went into one-step reverse transcription and amplification. Each CDR3 protein gets one entry after TCRdb re-called the multiplex PCR reads with MiXCR. The repertoire holds approximately 190,000 distinct CDR3 sequences, with around 32% as singletons. The record originates from a study of glioma-infiltrating T cells. Points from the study as a whole: Very few CDR3 sequences were shared between tissue and blood. Tissue-blood divergence was below expectation in non-neoplastic patients, above in gliomas.

The CDR3 is 14 residues long. V lost 8 bases to trimming and J lost 4 bases, with 18 bases between them. Germline V lookup: CDR1 MDHEN, CDR2 SYDVKM. The receptor comes from a human donor with low-grade glioma or glioblastoma, undergoing nonglioma brain surgery, or in good health (not recorded which). The sample was glioma tissue, nonneoplastic brain tissue, or PBMCs (not recorded which). The chain recombines TRBV28 with TRBJ2-7; D unclear. This chain's CDR3 is CASGRSWAFYEQYF. Written as DNA, the CDR3 is TGTGCCAGCGGTCGCTCTTGGGCTTTTTACGAGCAGTACTTC.